This entry is about one T cell receptor (beta chain). This sample is drawn from a study of blood T cell repertoires in COVID-19. Study as a whole: From the United States, Italy and Spain came samples of acute and convalescent COVID-19.

With V trimmed by 10 bases and J by 3 bases, 6 bases remained unmatched. This CDR3 comprises 12 residues. Germline loops: CDR1 SEHNR, CDR2 FQNEAQ (reference sequence). Per the authors' pipeline: Estimation of nucleated cell counts was performed using reference gene primer amplification. Some clones are missing from TCRdb's copy, which holds only in-frame ones; the method was immunoSEQ multiplex PCR. The V and J calls and clone size come from that table; D and trimming were worked out from the DNA. Seen here are 85,000 to 120,000 clones, about 90% observed once, and the top ten hold around 4%. The receptor was derived from a man aged 18-30 years with acute or convalescent COVID-19. Sequenced input: peripheral blood. V and J are TRBV7-9 and TRBJ2-7; 7 nucleotides align to TRBD1. CDR3 protein: CATEGQNYEQYF. The CDR3 nucleotides read TGTGCCACTGAGGGACAGAACTACGAGCAGTACTTC.